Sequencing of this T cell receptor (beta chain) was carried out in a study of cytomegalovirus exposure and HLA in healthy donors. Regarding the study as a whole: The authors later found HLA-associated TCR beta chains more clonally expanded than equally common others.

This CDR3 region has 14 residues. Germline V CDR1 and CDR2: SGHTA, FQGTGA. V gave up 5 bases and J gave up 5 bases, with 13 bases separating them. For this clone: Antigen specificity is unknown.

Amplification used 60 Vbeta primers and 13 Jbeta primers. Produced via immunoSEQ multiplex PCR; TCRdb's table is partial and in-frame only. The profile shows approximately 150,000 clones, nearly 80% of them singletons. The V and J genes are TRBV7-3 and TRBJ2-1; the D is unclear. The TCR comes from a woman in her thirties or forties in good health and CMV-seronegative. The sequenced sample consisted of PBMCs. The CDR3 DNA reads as TGTGCCAGCAGCCCCTTTCGTCTTAACAATGAGCAGTTCTTC. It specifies CASSPFRLNNEQFF.